The rows below give T cell receptor beta chains drawn from one sample of a study of blood T cell repertoires in COVID-19. Profiling relied on immunoSEQ multiplex PCR, and the TCRdb table lists in-frame clones only, not all of them. Here the sample spans about 100,000 clones, around 79% being singletons. Source material: peripheral blood. Receptors originate from a human donor in a cohort sampled during active COVID-19. CDR3s include the opening cysteine and the closing phenylalanine or tryptophan. The D gene is left open where the match is weak. For some rows the clone size is stated as once, few or many, or as a class when expanded; others skip it.

J gene | clone size | D gene | V gene | CDR3 protein | CDR3 DNA
TRBJ2-2 | few | . | TRBV19 | CASSMTRHTGELFF | TGTGCCAGTAGTATGACTAGGCACACCGGGGAGCTGTTTTTT
TRBJ2-3 | . | TRBD2 | TRBV28 | CASSYPAGGSTDTQYF | TGTGCCAGCAGTTACCCGGCGGGAGGAAGCACAGATACGCAGTATTTT
TRBJ2-7 | . | TRBD1 | TRBV5-1 | CASSLYGQGALGEQYF | TGCGCCAGCAGCTTGTATGGACAGGGGGCCCTCGGCGAGCAGTACTTC
TRBJ1-1 | . | . | TRBV4-3 | CASSHPGSITEAFF | TGCGCCAGCAGCCATCCAGGGTCGATCACTGAAGCTTTCTTT
TRBJ2-2 | few | TRBD1 | TRBV2 | CASSVDRTTGELFF | TGTGCCAGCAGTGTGGACAGGACCACCGGGGAGCTGTTTTTT
TRBJ2-7 | . | TRBD2 | TRBV7-2 | CASSLRGGRVSYEQYF | TGTGCCAGCAGCTTGCGGGGCGGGAGGGTATCCTACGAGCAGTACTTC
TRBJ2-7 | few | TRBD2 | TRBV7-2 | CASSETSGRKEQYF | TGTGCCAGCAGCGAGACTAGCGGGAGAAAAGAGCAGTACTTC
TRBJ2-1 | . | . | TRBV4-1 | CASSRVGRLVVDEQFF | TGCGCCAGCAGCCGGGTGGGGAGGCTAGTTGTGGATGAGCAGTTCTTC
TRBJ2-5 | . | . | TRBV7-8 | CASSPEGGRGGETQYF | TGTGCCAGCAGCCCAGAGGGGGGGCGAGGGGGAGAGACCCAGTACTTC
TRBJ2-3 | . | . | TRBV3-1/TRBV3-2 | CASSQDVGTDTQYF | TGTGCCAGCAGCCAAGACGTCGGCACAGATACGCAGTATTTT
TRBJ2-6 | . | . | TRBV5-1 | CASSLSSGANVLTF | TGCGCCAGCAGCCTCAGCTCTGGGGCCAACGTCCTGACTTTC
TRBJ1-1 | . | TRBD1 | TRBV29-1 | CSVVDRVVGTEAFF | TGCAGCGTTGTGGACAGGGTGGTGGGCACTGAAGCTTTCTTT
TRBJ2-2 | . | . | TRBV6-4 | CASTANTGELFF | TGTGCCAGCACAGCGAACACCGGGGAGCTGTTTTTT
TRBJ2-3 | . | . | TRBV19 | CASRHLGQPSTDTQYF | TGTGCCAGTAGACATCTTGGACAGCCTAGCACAGATACGCAGTATTTT
TRBJ1-4 | . | TRBD1 | TRBV7-8 | CASSLTGQGPSEKLFF | TGTGCCAGCAGCTTAACGGGACAGGGTCCATCTGAAAAACTGTTTTTT
TRBJ2-5 | . | TRBD2 | TRBV18 | CASSPPVASGQETQYF | TGTGCCAGCTCACCACCGGTTGCTAGCGGACAAGAGACCCAGTACTTC
TRBJ2-1 | once | . | TRBV5-1 | CASSLTSGFSNEQFF | TGCGCCAGCAGTTTGACTAGTGGATTCTCCAATGAGCAGTTCTTC
TRBJ2-3 | few | . | TRBV6-2/TRBV6-3 | CASSPWAGRRTDTQYF | TGTGCCAGCAGCCCTTGGGCGGGACGCCGCACAGATACGCAGTATTTT
TRBJ1-1 | . | . | TRBV6-1 | CASSEVSVTMNTEAFF | TGTGCCAGCAGTGAAGTGTCAGTGACTATGAACACTGAAGCTTTCTTT
TRBJ2-6 | . | . | TRBV28 | CASSKPGQVAGANVLTF | TGTGCCAGCTCAAAGCCGGGACAAGTAGCTGGGGCCAACGTCCTGACTTTC
TRBJ2-3 | . | . | TRBV29-1 | CSAQGTTDTQYF | TGCAGCGCACAGGGAACCACAGATACGCAGTATTTT
TRBJ2-2 | . | TRBD1 | TRBV2 | CASSARQGFGTGELFF | TGTGCCAGCAGTGCGAGACAGGGGTTTGGCACCGGGGAGCTGTTTTTT
TRBJ2-7 | . | TRBD1 | TRBV4-2 | CASSYASEDRQFEQYF | TGTGCCAGCAGCTACGCTTCCGAGGACAGGCAGTTCGAGCAGTACTTC
TRBJ2-1 | . | TRBD1 | TRBV10-2 | CASRKGQGPYNEQFF | TGCGCCAGCAGGAAGGGACAGGGACCTTACAATGAGCAGTTCTTC
TRBJ2-7 | few | TRBD2 | TRBV6-6 | CASNGAGLYYEQYF | TGTGCCAGCAACGGAGCGGGGCTCTACTACGAGCAGTACTTC